The present TCR beta chain was sequenced within a study of T-cell reconstitution after alpha-beta-depleted transplantation in children (dated by TCRdb to 2016 to 2017). Background for the entire study: Using TCR repertoire profiling, the study followed T-cell immune reconstitution in a quantitative way in children after TCRalphabeta/CD19-depleted allogeneic hematopoietic cell transplantation. The research as a whole found: Over the following months the frequencies of hyperexpanded clones went down, and after one year T-cell counts and TCRbeta diversity were mostly credited to newly produced T cells. About two months after transplant, the apparently early recovery of alphabetaT-cell counts reportedly depended on just several hundred clones that had expanded rapidly and came from non-depleted graft cells. In some patients, the high TCRbeta diversity seen at day 60 was put down to recipient T cells and intrathymic progenitors that had survived conditioning.

The meaning of the sample's treatment or condition label: allogeneic hematopoietic cell transplantation with graft depleted of TCRalphabeta T cells and CD19 B cells. TCRalphabeta/CD19-depleted allogeneic hematopoietic cell grafts were given to the transplant recipients, all of whom were children. For CDR1 and CDR2, the germline V gene lists MDHEN and SYDVKM. From its cysteine to its phenylalanine, the CDR3 spans 16 amino acids. Here the CDR3 DNA is all that survives: 48 bases in frame from base 1. V loses 5 bases at its end and J loses 5 bases; junction bases beyond the gene matches: 10. The sample holds many counts of this clonotype. Its antigen is still unknown. The sample holds no much larger clone one base away, and base qualities are not on file. Libraries were made using PCR. The run used an Illumina HiSeq 2500. TCR library preparation used molecular barcoding, with unique molecular identifiers applied to normalize quantification of the TCRbeta repertoire. TCRdb trimmed the raw reads at Q25, called clones with MiXCR and kept productive beta chains. Under each unique CDR3 protein, matching rows form one entry showing the most common genes and DNA. The sample includes around 180,000 distinct CDR3 sequences, with more than 9.5% observed a single time. The top ten clonotypes cover around 14% of the sample.

The receptor's source is a boy younger than 10 with acute myeloid leukemia, due to receive a stem cell transplant. This material consisted of PBMCs, taken before TCRalphabeta/CD19-depleted stem cell transplant. The chain links TRBV28 with TRBJ2-2, and TRBD1 matches 8 of the central bases. CDR3 protein: CASSHGQGRGTGELFF. In nucleotides, the sequence is TGTGCCAGCAGTCACGGACAGGGTAGGGGTACCGGGGAGCTGTTTTTT. Joined to the reference TRBV28 and TRBJ2-2 proteins, this CDR3 gives the full variable domain: DVKVTQSSRYLVKRTGEKVFLECVQDMDHENMFWYRQDPGLGLRLIYFSYDVKMKEKGDIPEGYSVSREKKERFSLILESASTNQTSMYLCASSHGQGRGTGELFFGEGSRLTVL.